Listed here are 24 T cell receptor beta chains from one sample, sequenced in a study of Ad26.COV2.S vaccination and SARS-CoV-2 variants. Sequencing was performed with immunoSEQ multiplex PCR; in TCRdb, only in-frame clones are kept and a portion is missing. The sample carries about 220,000 clones, roughly 90% recorded once. Treatment here: roughly 19 received Ad26.COV2.S at low or high dose, single or two shots; about five received placebo; per-sample allocation not given. Vaccine and placebo recipients were sampled on day 63 after the first injection. The sample was peripheral blood, taken in a trial of Ad26.COV2.S vaccine versus placebo. Receptors originate from a person between 18 and 65 years old who received the Ad26.COV2.S COVID-19 vaccine or a placebo.

This clone was counted a single time. The chain carries TRBV5-5 and TRBJ2-1; D might be TRBD2 (5 bases). Germline V CDR1 and CDR2: SGHKS, YYEKEE (reference sequence). The V end was cut by 0 bases, the J end by 0 bases, with 7 bases between. The CDR3 is 15 residues long. The CDR3, as DNA: TGTGCCAGCAGCTTGGAGGGAGACTCCTACAATGAGCAGTTCTTC. This sequence encodes CASSLEGDSYNEQFF.

In its sample, this clone was seen a few times. The J gene is TRBJ2-2, the V gene TRBV6-4, with 8 bases aligning to TRBD2. V lost 4 bases and J lost 1; bases outside the gene matches: 11. Germline CDR1 MRHNA, CDR2 SNTAGT. CDR3 length: 18 amino acids. The CDR3 bases are TGTGCCAGCAGTGTCACCCCTGGCGGGGGGTTGAACACCGGGGAGCTGTTTTTT. This translates into CASSVTPGGGLNTGELFF.

V usage is TRBV6-4 and J usage is TRBJ2-1, with TRBD2 identical over 11 bases. V shed 2 bases and J 5 bases; nucleotides not matched to a gene: 2. Per the germline V gene, CDR1 is MRHNA and CDR2 is SNTAGT. The CDR3 has 15 residues. The CDR3 DNA reads as TGTGCCAGCAGTGACACTAGCGGGGGACACAATGAGCAGTTCTTC. Translation gives CASSDTSGGHNEQFF.

The V and J genes are TRBV2 and TRBJ2-1; D is undetermined. Germline V gene data show CDR1 as SNHLY and CDR2 as FYNNEI. The V end was cut by 6 bases, the J end by 5 bases, with 14 bases between. The length of the CDR3 is 14 residues. The CDR3 nucleotides read TGTGCCAGCAGGGTCTATGCCCTCCACAATGAGCAGTTCTTC. Its protein product is CASRVYALHNEQFF.

V gene TRBV5-1 combines with J gene TRBJ2-3; 9 bases align to TRBD2. J was trimmed by 5 bases and V by 4 bases; bases with no gene match: 5. Germline loops: CDR1 SGHRS, CDR2 YFSETQ. This CDR3 comprises 14 residues. The CDR3 nucleotides read TGCGCCAGCAGCCGCGGGGGGGCCGAAGATACGCAGTATTTT. It codes for CASSRGGAEDTQYF.

A single count supports this clone. The chain carries TRBV7-2 and TRBJ2-7; TRBD1 aligns across 7 bases. Germline V gene sequence: CDR1 SGHTA, CDR2 FQGNSA. J gave up 7 bases and V 3 bases, and 6 bases lay outside the gene matches. The CDR3 loop spans 13 amino acids. CDR3 residues: CASSLGTAMEQYF. As DNA, the CDR3 is TGTGCCAGCAGCTTGGGGACAGCGATGGAGCAGTACTTC.

The chain links TRBV6-5 to TRBJ1-2; 10 nucleotides align to TRBD1. The V segment lost 6 bases and the J segment 8 bases; nucleotides outside the gene matches: 9. CDR1 and CDR2 from the germline V gene are MNHEY and SVGAGI. The CDR3 runs to 14 residues. CDR3 in amino acids: CASSLGQGVLGYTF. The CDR3 nucleotides are TGTGCCAGCAGCCTAGGACAGGGGGTATTAGGCTACACCTTC.

The chain couples TRBV6-2 or TRBV6-3 to TRBJ2-3; 10 bases line up with TRBD1. The CDR3 sequence is 16 residues long. Losses at the gene ends were 4 bases for V and 2 bases for J; bases not matched to a gene: 6. Germline values: CDR1 MNHEY, CDR2 SVGEGT. The CDR3 DNA sequence: TGTGCCAGCAGTTGGCCGACAGGGGGCGTCACAGATACGCAGTATTTT. This encodes CASSWPTGGVTDTQYF.

The J gene is TRBJ1-1, the V gene TRBV4-2; weak D call: TRBD1 (5 bases). V shed 6 bases and J shed 4 bases, with 12 bases lying between them. Germline values: CDR1 LGHNA, CDR2 YNFKEQ. This CDR3 is built from 13 residues. CDR3 DNA sequence: TGTGCCAGCAGGAATCAGGGTGGCACTGAAGCTTTCTTT. Translated: CASRNQGGTEAFF.

V gene TRBV27 combines with J gene TRBJ2-7, with 8 bases that match TRBD2. The CDR3 is 14 amino acids. The J segment lost 4 bases and the V segment lost 7 bases, leaving 9 bases of the junction unmatched. Germline V gene data show CDR1 as MNHEY and CDR2 as SMNVEV (reference sequence). CDR3 sequence (DNA): TGTGCCAGCAAGGACAAGGGCGGGAGGTACGAGCAGTACTTC. Protein: CASKDKGGRYEQYF.

This sequence joins TRBV19 and TRBJ1-5; D ambiguous. Germline V lookup: CDR1 LNHDA, CDR2 SQIVND (reference sequence). The CDR3 loop spans 17 amino acids. The V end was cut by 0 bases, the J end by 4 bases, with 16 bases between. The DNA of the CDR3 is TGTGCCAGTAGTATAGATCTCCGGATCTTTAAGAATCAGCCCCAGCATTTT. It yields the protein CASSIDLRIFKNQPQHF.

CDR3 amino acids: CASSYQHRKLNSPLHF. CDR3 sequence (DNA): TGTGCCAGCAGTTATCAACACCGAAAATTAAATTCACCCCTCCACTTT. This chain uses TRBV6-5 with TRBJ1-6; D ambiguous. Trimming left V 3 bases short and J 7 bases short, with 16 bases between. This CDR3 region has 16 residues. From germline, CDR1 is MNHEY and CDR2 SVGAGI.

This clone has only one observation. The rearrangement links TRBV20-1 to TRBJ2-1; tentatively, D is TRBD1 (5 bases). With 5 bases removed from V and 8 bases from J, the gap between germline ends came to 10 bases. Germline CDR1 reads DFQATT; CDR2 reads SNEGSKA (reference sequence). This CDR3 is 11 amino acids long. In DNA form, the CDR3 reads TGCAGTGCTCTGGACAAGGATGAGCAGTTCTTC. Translation gives CSALDKDEQFF.

The rearrangement joins TRBV28 to TRBJ1-6; 9 bases match TRBD1. This CDR3 comprises 14 residues. Trimming at V came to 11 bases and at J to 5 bases, leaving 7 bases not matched to a gene. Germline V lookup: CDR1 MDHEN, CDR2 SYDVKM. The CDR3 here is CAVLTGGDNSPLHF. CDR3 nucleotide sequence: TGTGCCGTACTTACAGGGGGCGATAATTCACCCCTCCACTTT.

This chain joins TRBV5-1 and TRBJ1-1; D possibly corresponds to TRBD1 (5 bases). V was cut by 4 bases and J by 0 bases, with 10 bases left in between. The CDR3 spans 14 residues. CDR1 is SGHRS, CDR2 YFSETQ, per germline. Written as DNA, the CDR3 is TGCGCCAGCAGCGCCGGGGACTTGAACACTGAAGCTTTCTTT. This gives the protein CASSAGDLNTEAFF.

The chain joins TRBV18 to TRBJ1-2; 12 nucleotides match TRBD1. Germline V gene lookup returns CDR1 KGHSH and CDR2 LQKENI. This CDR3 region has 17 residues. V shed 2 bases and J 4 bases; nucleotides not matched to a gene: 8. In DNA, the CDR3 is TGTGCCAGCTCACCAAGGGGACAGGGGGCCAATTTCTATGGCTACACCTTC. Translated, it gives CASSPRGQGANFYGYTF. The variable domain in full, with the rest retrieved from reference TRBV18 and TRBJ1-2, is NAGVMQNPRHLVRRRGQEARLRCSPMKGHSHVYWYRQLPEEGLKFMVYLQKENIIDESGMPKERFSAEFPKEGPSILRIQQVVRGDSAAYFCASSPRGQGANFYGYTFGSGTRLTVV.

The V and J genes are TRBV28 and TRBJ1-6; 10 bases agree with TRBD1. This CDR3 region has 15 residues. The V and J ends lost 8 bases and 14 bases, in that order; junction bases with no gene match: 15. The germline CDR1 and CDR2 sequences are MDHEN and SYDVKM. The CDR3: CASGTGTGARWALHF. The CDR3 region has the DNA TGTGCCAGCGGAACTGGGACAGGGGCCAGGTGGGCCCTCCACTTT. Together with reference TRBV28 and TRBJ1-6, the CDR3 gives the full variable domain: DVKVTQSSRYLVKRTGEKVFLECVQDMDHENMFWYRQDPGLGLRLIYFSYDVKMKEKGDIPEGYSVSREKKERFSLILESASTNQTSMYLCASGTGTGARWALHFGNGTRLTVT.

The chain links TRBV7-2 to TRBJ2-2, with unresolved D. This CDR3 comprises 14 residues. The V and J ends lost 5 bases and 2 bases respectively, with 9 bases between them. The V gene's germline CDR1 is SGHTA and CDR2 FQGNSA. CDR3 residues: CASSLLFNTGELFF. The CDR3 bases are TGTGCCAGCAGCCTCCTATTTAACACCGGGGAGCTGTTTTTT.

The V call is TRBV12-5, the J call TRBJ2-7; D may be TRBD2 (5 bases). V lost 1 base and J 4 bases, leaving 11 bases between the germline ends. This CDR3 is built from 14 residues. Germline values: CDR1 LGHNT, CDR2 FRNRAP. CDR3 sequence: CASGLERVRYEQYF. The CDR3, as DNA: TGTGCTAGTGGTTTGGAGAGGGTAAGGTACGAGCAGTACTTC.

The chain combines TRBV6-1 with TRBJ1-6, with D unresolved. Trimming cost V 4 bases and J 6 bases, with 16 bases left between them. Per germline, CDR1 MNHNS and CDR2 SASEGT. The CDR3 is 16 amino acids. CDR3 sequence reads: CASSVDGPSLNSPLHF. CDR3 bases: TGTGCCAGCAGTGTGGACGGACCCAGCCTTAATTCACCCCTCCACTTT.

This chain connects TRBV4-1 to TRBJ2-1, with 10 bases aligning to TRBD2. From germline, CDR1 is MGHRA and CDR2 YSYEKL. CDR3 length: 16 amino acids. The V segment lost 0 bases and the J segment 5 bases; nucleotides outside the gene matches: 4. CDR3: CASSQDWSGRDNEQFF. The DNA for the CDR3 is TGCGCCAGCAGCCAAGATTGGAGCGGGAGGGACAATGAGCAGTTCTTC.

The rearrangement uses TRBV27 and TRBJ2-7; D is uncertain. V dropped 10 bases and J dropped 2 bases, with 15 bases sitting between them. The CDR3 length is 13 residues. Germline lookup yields CDR1 MNHEY and CDR2 SMNVEV (reference sequence). CDR3 residues: CATLTDRTYEQYF. CDR3 nucleotides: TGTGCCACCCTAACGGATAGAACCTACGAGCAGTACTTC.

The rearrangement links TRBV28 to TRBJ1-6, with 7 nucleotides matching TRBD1. CDR3 length: 14 residues. V lost 5 bases to trimming and J lost 8 bases; unmatched junction nucleotides: 6. CDR1 is MDHEN, CDR2 SYDVKM, per germline. This CDR3 is CASSQTGTDSPLHF. CDR3 sequence (DNA): TGTGCCAGCAGTCAGACAGGGACGGATTCACCCCTCCACTTT. Complete variable domain (other parts from reference TRBV28 and TRBJ1-6): DVKVTQSSRYLVKRTGEKVFLECVQDMDHENMFWYRQDPGLGLRLIYFSYDVKMKEKGDIPEGYSVSREKKERFSLILESASTNQTSMYLCASSQTGTDSPLHFGNGTRLTVT.

This clone was counted at least ten times. The rearrangement links TRBV6-1 to TRBJ2-1; 7 nucleotides align to TRBD1. The CDR3 spans 15 residues. V lost 3 bases to trimming and J lost 3 bases; unmatched junction nucleotides: 5. Germline lookup yields CDR1 MNHNS and CDR2 SASEGT. In DNA, the CDR3 is TGTGCCAGCAGTGACCCTGGGACAGTCTACAATGAGCAGTTCTTC. Its protein is CASSDPGTVYNEQFF.